By sample share, the clone carrying this T cell receptor beta chain is medium-sized. Its specificity is not known. TCRdb ran MiXCR on the 5' RACE reads and lists one entry per CDR3 protein. The data show 3,500 or so distinct CDR3 sequences, 15% to 20% seen once. This record belongs to a study of spatial heterogeneity in lung cancer. The overall study: Detected beta-chain sequences consistently exceeded alpha-chain sequences. TCR transcript counts in tumor regions correlated strongly with a T cell module score from matched bulk RNA-seq. Points from the study as a whole: Higher tumor mutation counts went along with higher counts of expanded intratumoral alpha and beta TCRs.

Described time point: sample taken at primary tumor resection. Unsorted tumor, nontumor lung tissue or cryopreserved PBMC supplied the whole RNA. V shed 6 bases and J shed 6 bases, with 9 bases lying between them. The V gene's germline CDR1 is DFQATT and CDR2 SNEGSKA (reference sequence). The CDR3 runs to 12 residues. The specimen comprised lung tumor tissue, sampled at surgery. The receptor was derived from a male donor with early-stage non-small cell lung cancer. This chain links TRBV20-1 with TRBJ1-6, with a tentative D call TRBD1 (5 bases). The CDR3: CSARTTNSPLHF. CDR3 nucleotides: TGCAGTGCCAGGACAACTAATTCACCCCTCCACTTT.